This TCR beta chain was sequenced in a study of a mutant IDH1 vaccine in newly diagnosed glioma (dated by TCRdb to the early 2020s). In terms of the full investigation: Of the approximately 29 treated patients, around 62% were male and about 40% were female, and a mean age of about 37 years was recorded. Prior to enrollment, standard therapy consisting of radiotherapy alone, temozolomide alone, or radiochemotherapy with temozolomide had been administered to patients, with the combination being received by most patients. Peripheral blood samples were drawn at six visits, namely V03 (baseline), V05, V07, V10, V12 and V13. For exploratory analyses, longitudinal TCRB deep sequencing was carried out in about two dozen treated patients wherever samples were available. The research as a whole found: The authors noted that analyses of patient blood samples could not be reproduced because of sample limitations. Availability determined which PBMC samples were chosen for TCRB deep sequencing. Vaccine-induced immune responses across multiple MHC alleles were detected in roughly 94% of patients. Pseudoprogression appeared unrelated to alterations in the top peripheral T cell clonotypes detected by TCRB sequencing.

The germline V gene gives CDR1 as SGHDT and CDR2 as YYEEEE. Measured from the cysteine to the phenylalanine, the CDR3 is 12 residues long. Just CDR3 DNA is preserved here, 36 bases in frame from base 1. A distance of 5 bases separates the germline ends of V and J, which lose 0 bases and 5 bases respectively. The time point label corresponds to: baseline, week 1 (first vaccination visit). In light of the paper, this sample's treatment or condition label describes: pre-vaccination baseline after standard-of-care therapy. Newly diagnosed WHO grade 3 or 4 IDH1-mutant astrocytomas showing loss of nuclear ATRX were present in the donors. The samples were drawn from NOA16, a multicentre, single-arm, open-label phase I trial in Germany that tested a mutant IDH1 peptide vaccine in humans for the first time. For immunogenicity testing, the blood drawn at visit V03 was used as the baseline sample. Genomic DNA for TCRB sequencing was extracted from EDTA blood using the DNeasy Blood and Tissue Kit.

The library relied on the immunoSEQ multiplex PCR assay. Following the manufacturer's protocol, the hsTCRB Kit was used to amplify rearranged TCR beta chain sequences. An Illumina MiSeq was used to sequence the TCRB libraries. The study's processing was this. The proprietary platform of the kit vendor was used for demultiplexing, trimming and gene mapping. TCRdb's version of the immuneACCESS table is confined to in-frame rearrangements and falls short of the full clone set. An unresolved V gene accounts for under half of the shortfall where checked; the remainder is of unknown origin. That table supplies the V and J calls and clone size; D and trimming were determined from the DNA. This sample lists around 99,000 clones; around 77% were detected once. The ten largest clones add up to 6% to 8% of the sample. Concerning this clone: Its antigen is not yet known. No base quality information exists; no much larger clone differs at one position.

The sequence was collected from a man aged 35 to 55 with glioma. Sequencing was performed on PBMCs, taken from a glioma patient treated with radiotherapy, temozolomide or both. The rearranged segments are TRBV5-6 and TRBJ1-2; too little of a D gene remains to name it. The DNA sequence reads TGTGCCAGCAGCTTGGGCGATTATGGCTACACCTTC. This is translated as CASSLGDYGYTF.